The 12 T cell receptor beta chains given below trace back to one sample, sequenced in a study of blood T cell repertoires in COVID-19. Assay used: immunoSEQ multiplex PCR; TCRdb lists only in-frame clones, some missing. Of about 480,000 clones listed, approximately 87% were seen once; the top ten hold 1.5% to 2%. Specimen: PBMCs or T cells enriched from blood (not recorded which). These receptors were obtained from a woman between 40 and 55 years old who had recovered from COVID-19.

The chain employs TRBV15 and TRBJ2-1, with 8 bases fitting TRBD2. CDR1 is LNHNV and CDR2 is YYDKDF in the germline V gene (reference sequence). The CDR3 totals 15 residues. The V segment lost 0 bases and the J segment 10 bases; nucleotides outside the gene matches: 8. This CDR3 reads CATSRETSGAGEQFF. The CDR3 region has the DNA TGTGCCACCAGCAGAGAAACTAGCGGAGCGGGGGAGCAGTTCTTC.

The chain recombines TRBV27 with TRBJ1-2; TRBD1 is a possible D gene (5 bases). Germline V CDR1 and CDR2: MNHEY, SMNVEV (reference sequence). The CDR3 runs 16 residues. V lost 0 bases, J lost 4 bases, and 15 bases lay in between. The chain's CDR3 is CASSLSTGSWPYGYTF. The CDR3 DNA reads TGTGCCAGCAGTTTATCCACAGGTTCCTGGCCCTATGGCTACACCTTC.

CDR3: CASSTNRGLGNQPQHF. In DNA form, the CDR3 reads TGTGCCAGTAGTACGAACAGGGGGCTGGGGAATCAGCCCCAGCATTTT. The chain links TRBV19 to TRBJ1-5; TRBD1 aligns across 9 bases. V lost 4 bases to trimming and J lost 4 bases; unmatched junction nucleotides: 8. Germline CDR1 LNHDA, CDR2 SQIVND (reference sequence). The CDR3 consists of 16 residues.

The V and J genes are TRBV7-9 and TRBJ1-4; D not certain. V lost 5 bases and J lost 5, with 12 bases in between. This CDR3 contains 14 residues. Germline CDR1 is SEHNR and CDR2 is FQNEAQ (reference sequence). The CDR3 DNA reads as TGTGCCAGCAGCACCATTAGCCCCAATGAAAAACTGTTTTTT. It specifies CASSTISPNEKLFF.

The chain links TRBV4-1 to TRBJ1-3; D is perhaps TRBD1 (5 bases). Germline CDR1 is MGHRA and CDR2 is YSYEKL. V lost 4 bases, J lost 0 bases, and 13 bases lay in between. The CDR3 is 16 residues long. The CDR3 is CASSLRHRNSGNTIYF. The CDR3 DNA reads as TGCGCCAGCAGCCTTCGGCACAGGAACTCTGGAAACACCATATATTTT.

The rearrangement uses TRBV30 and TRBJ1-4, with D tentatively TRBD1 (5 bases). CDR1 is GTSNPN, CDR2 SVGIG, per germline (reference sequence). V dropped 5 bases and J dropped 5 bases, with 15 bases sitting between them. The CDR3 length is 14 residues. The CDR3 nucleotides are TGTGCCTGGCAGCTAGACAGCGCGAATGAAAAACTGTTTTTT. Protein: CAWQLDSANEKLFF.

CDR3 loop: CASSPSGSGDTGELFF. The CDR3 nucleotides read TGTGCCAGCTCACCTAGCGGGAGCGGGGACACCGGGGAGCTGTTTTTT. V is TRBV18 and J is TRBJ2-2, with TRBD2 identical over 9 bases. The CDR3 extends over 16 amino acids. V trimming: 3 bases; J trimming: 3 bases; junction bases outside the gene matches: 5. Germline loops: CDR1 KGHSH, CDR2 LQKENI.

The rearrangement joins TRBV30 to TRBJ1-1; possible D gene TRBD1, 6 bases. The germline V and J ends were trimmed by 4 bases and 4 bases, with 16 bases remaining between them. CDR1 is GTSNPN and CDR2 is SVGIG in the germline V gene (reference sequence). This CDR3 comprises 14 residues. The CDR3 is CAWNILTQGTEAFF. In DNA, the CDR3 is TGTGCCTGGAACATATTGACACAGGGCACTGAAGCTTTCTTT.

This clone was seen a handful of times. This chain joins TRBV15 and TRBJ2-2; D is uncertain. Trimming left V 0 bases short and J 1 base short, with 6 bases between. Germline V gene lookup returns CDR1 LNHNV and CDR2 YYDKDF (reference sequence). The CDR3 covers 15 residues. CDR3 bases: TGTGCCACCAGCAGAGACAGGATGAACACCGGGGAGCTGTTTTTT. Amino acid sequence: CATSRDRMNTGELFF.

The chain couples TRBV18 to TRBJ2-1, with 7 bases fitting TRBD1. The V and J ends lost 5 bases and 6 bases, in that order; junction bases with no gene match: 10. The germline gives CDR1 KGHSH, CDR2 LQKENI. The CDR3 consists of 15 residues. This chain's CDR3 is CASSTRQGSGNEQFF. In DNA, the CDR3 is TGTGCCAGCTCAACCCGACAGGGCTCGGGCAATGAGCAGTTCTTC.

This clone was seen only a few times. The CDR3, as DNA: TGTGCCACCAGTGGCCAGGGGATCTCTGGAAACACCATATATTTT. Translating it yields CATSGQGISGNTIYF. The J gene is TRBJ1-3, the V gene TRBV24-1, with D possibly matching TRBD1 (6 bases). Per the germline V gene, CDR1 is KGHDR and CDR2 is SFDVKD. This CDR3 has 15 residues. V dropped 5 bases and J dropped 0 bases, with 10 bases sitting between them.

The J gene is TRBJ2-7, the V gene TRBV6-5; no reliable D call. Germline values: CDR1 MNHEY, CDR2 SVGAGI. Trimming took off 2 bases at V and 2 bases at J, with 16 bases between the two ends. The CDR3 consists of 16 residues. CDR3 in DNA: TGTGCCAGCAGTTACCAGGCAGCCCACAAAACCTACGAGCAGTACTTC. This encodes CASSYQAAHKTYEQYF.